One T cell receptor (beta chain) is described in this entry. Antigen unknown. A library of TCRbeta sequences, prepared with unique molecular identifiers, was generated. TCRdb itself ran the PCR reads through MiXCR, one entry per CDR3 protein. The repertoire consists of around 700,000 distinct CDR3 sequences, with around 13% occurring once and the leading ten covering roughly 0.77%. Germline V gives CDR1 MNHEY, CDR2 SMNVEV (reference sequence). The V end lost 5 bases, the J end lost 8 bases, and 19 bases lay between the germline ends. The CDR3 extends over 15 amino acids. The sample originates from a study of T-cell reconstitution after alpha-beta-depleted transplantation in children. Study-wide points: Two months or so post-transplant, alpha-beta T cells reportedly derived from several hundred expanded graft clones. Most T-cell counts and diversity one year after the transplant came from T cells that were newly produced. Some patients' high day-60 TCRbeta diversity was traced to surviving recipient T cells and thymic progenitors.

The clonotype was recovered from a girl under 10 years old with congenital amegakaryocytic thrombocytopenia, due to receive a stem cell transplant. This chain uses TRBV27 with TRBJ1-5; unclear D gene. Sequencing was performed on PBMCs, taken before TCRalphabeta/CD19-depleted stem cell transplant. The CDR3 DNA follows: TGTGCCAGCAGTCCTATTCCCCCCTTGGGTAAGCCCCAGCATTTT. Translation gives CASSPIPPLGKPQHF.